A single sample is the source of the 15 T cell receptor beta chains below, sequenced in a study of regulatory T cells in long-lasting Graves disease. Stated time point: newly diagnosed GD, antithyroid drugs for less than 3 months. Extracted RNA from PBMCs served as the source of the TCR library. For TCR beta, libraries came from iRepertoire HTBI primers and Arm-PCR of CDR3 regions. TCRdb fed the multiplex PCR reads into MiXCR, producing one record per CDR3 protein. Found here are 250,000 to 400,000 distinct CDR3 sequences, 18% of them singletons; the top ten hold about two fifths. The sample was peripheral blood mononuclear cells (PBMCs), taken at new diagnosis, from a patient treated with antithyroid drugs. These receptors were obtained from a female donor with Graves disease.

This chain links TRBV27 with TRBJ2-5; 9 bases align to TRBD1. The CDR3 consists of 16 residues. In germline, CDR1 is MNHEY, CDR2 SMNVEV (reference sequence). Trimming cost V 6 bases and J 5 bases; bases outside gene matches: 13. Here the CDR3 reads CASRIPGTGSGETQYF. CDR3 nucleotide sequence: TGTGCCAGCAGGATCCCCGGGACAGGGTCAGGGGAGACCCAGTACTTC.

This clonotype was seen ten or more times. V and J are TRBV27 and TRBJ2-5; unclear D gene. From germline, CDR1 is MNHEY and CDR2 SMNVEV (reference sequence). The CDR3 has 14 amino acids. V was shortened by 0 bases and J by 1 base, with 6 bases between the two germline ends. The CDR3 spells CASSLSVPQETQYF. CDR3 in DNA: TGTGCCAGCAGTTTATCGGTCCCCCAAGAGACCCAGTACTTC.

The table lists this clonotype with many counts. The genes are TRBV9 and TRBJ2-1; D gene unclear. V lost 0 bases, J lost 7 bases, and 11 bases lay in between. The CDR3 has 14 residues. The germline V gene encodes CDR1 SGDLS and CDR2 YYNGEE. CDR3 sequence: CASSVGQDPNEQFF. In nucleotides, the CDR3 is TGTGCCAGCAGCGTAGGTCAGGACCCAAATGAGCAGTTCTTC.

This clonotype was detected only a few times. The chain couples TRBV28 to TRBJ1-5, with no clear D. Per the germline V gene, CDR1 is MDHEN and CDR2 is SYDVKM. The CDR3 sequence is 15 residues long. Trimming took 2 bases from V and 0 from J, leaving 8 bases between them. DNA of the CDR3: TGTGCCAGCAGTTTAACGGATTATAGCAATCAGCCCCAGCATTTT. This sequence encodes CASSLTDYSNQPQHF.

In regard to this clonotype: With only one base between it and a far larger clone, this is likely a read error. The chain combines TRBV28 with TRBJ2-6, with D perhaps matching TRBD2 (5 bases). This CDR3 has 17 residues. V was cut by 4 bases and J by 2 bases, with 15 bases left in between. The germline gives CDR1 MDHEN, CDR2 SYDVKM. Written as DNA, the CDR3 is TGTGCCAGCAGTTGGGAGCAGGCGGTAACTGGGGCCAACGTCCTGACTTTC. It is translated as CASSWEQAVTGANVLTF. Full variable domain (missing parts from reference TRBV28 and TRBJ2-6): DVKVTQSSRYLVKRTGEKVFLECVQDMDHENMFWYRQDPGLGLRLIYFSYDVKMKEKGDIPEGYSVSREKKERFSLILESASTNQTSMYLCASSWEQAVTGANVLTFGAGSRLTVL.

This clonotype was seen repeatedly, ten times or more. The V gene is TRBV12-3 or TRBV12-4, the J gene TRBJ2-1; 9 bases match TRBD1. The CDR3 totals 14 residues. V lost 2 bases to trimming and J lost 6 bases; unmatched junction nucleotides: 2. Written as DNA, the CDR3 is TGTGCCAGCAGTTTACGACAGGGGGTCAATGAGCAGTTCTTC. Encoded protein: CASSLRQGVNEQFF.

At least ten counts were recorded for this clonotype. The rearrangement links TRBV20-1 to TRBJ2-3, with TRBD1 as a possible D gene (6 bases). Looked up from germline, CDR1 is DFQATT and CDR2 is SNEGSKA (reference sequence). The CDR3 has 15 residues. Deletions cut 2 bases from V and 0 bases from J, with 12 bases between. CDR3 nucleotides: TGCAGTGCTAGACCCCCGGGACATAGCACAGATACGCAGTATTTT. Translation: CSARPPGHSTDTQYF.

In this sample, this clonotype turned up many times. The chain carries TRBV20-1 and TRBJ1-2; D remains unclear. CDR3 length: 15 residues. The V gene's germline CDR1 is DFQATT and CDR2 SNEGSKA (reference sequence). V lost 2 bases to trimming and J lost 4 bases, with 17 bases between them. DNA of the CDR3: TGCAGTGCTAGACCGGAGGCCCAACTGGGCTATGGCTACACCTTC. Translation gives CSARPEAQLGYGYTF.

This clonotype was seen at least ten times. The V and J genes are TRBV6-1 and TRBJ1-3; no definite D call. Germline CDR1 is MNHNS and CDR2 is SASEGT. This CDR3 contains 14 residues. V was pared by 5 bases and J by 0 bases, with 8 bases between. Written as DNA, the CDR3 is TGTGCCAGCAGTCAACAGAGCTCTGGAAACACCATATATTTT. Translating it yields CASSQQSSGNTIYF.

This clonotype occurred many times. The chain joins TRBV5-1 to TRBJ2-7; tentatively, D is TRBD1 or TRBD2 (6 bases each). With 0 bases removed from V and 5 bases from J, the gap between germline ends came to 24 bases. This CDR3 comprises 18 residues. Looked up from germline, CDR1 is SGHRS and CDR2 is YFSETQ. The CDR3 region has the DNA TGCGCCAGCAGCTTGGAGGGTTCGGAGGGGGAGTTCGGGCACGAGCAGTACTTC. Residues: CASSLEGSEGEFGHEQYF.

This clonotype was seen once. A much larger clone differs from this one at a single base, so this may be a read error. V gene TRBV11-2 combines with J gene TRBJ2-1; 10 nucleotides match TRBD2. The CDR3 has 18 residues. J lost 7 bases, V lost 5 bases, and 17 bases had no gene match. CDR1 is SGHAT and CDR2 is FQNNGV in the germline V gene. Written as DNA, the CDR3 is TGTGCCAGCAGCCCGGGGGTGTGTAGCGGGAGGCGGGGAAATGAGCAGTTCTTC. Protein: CASSPGVCSGRRGNEQFF. Full variable domain (remainder filled in from reference TRBV11-2 and TRBJ2-1): EAGVAQSPRYKIIEKRQSVAFWCNPISGHATLYWYQQILGQGPKLLIQFQNNGVVDDSQLPKDRFSAERLKGVDSTLKIQPAKLEDSAVYLCASSPGVCSGRRGNEQFFGPGTRLTVL.

The rearrangement links TRBV6-5 to TRBJ2-7; 15 bases agree with TRBD2. The trim removed 0 bases at V and 5 bases at J, leaving 11 bases unmatched. The CDR3 has 19 amino acids. The V gene's germline CDR1 is MNHEY and CDR2 SVGAGI. This chain's CDR3 is CASSYSDPGLAGGGHEQYF. CDR3 in DNA: TGTGCCAGCAGTTACTCGGACCCGGGACTAGCGGGAGGAGGCCACGAGCAGTACTTC.

This clonotype came up a few times. The V call is TRBV14, the J call TRBJ2-3; D call uncertain. Germline lookup yields CDR1 SGHDN and CDR2 FVKESK. Trimming left V 1 base short and J 6 bases short, with 14 bases between. This CDR3 contains 15 residues. The chain's CDR3 is CASSQGKVLGDTQYF. CDR3 DNA sequence: TGTGCCAGCAGCCAAGGAAAGGTTCTAGGGGATACGCAGTATTTT.

This clonotype has ten or more counts. The chain links TRBV6-1 to TRBJ1-5; D might be TRBD1 (5 bases). The CDR3 has 14 amino acids. Germline lookup yields CDR1 MNHNS and CDR2 SASEGT. Trimming cost V 10 bases and J 2 bases, with 15 bases left between them. In DNA form, the CDR3 reads TGTGCCACCCGGACCCAAGGGGGCAATCAGCCCCAGCATTTT. Residues: CATRTQGGNQPQHF.

This clonotype appeared many times. J is TRBJ2-1 and V is TRBV19; 8 bases fit TRBD2. This CDR3 has 13 residues. Germline V CDR1 and CDR2: LNHDA, SQIVND (reference sequence). With 2 bases clipped from V and 9 bases from J, the junction kept 3 bases outside the gene matches. The CDR3 here is CASSIRAGGEQFF. The CDR3 coding sequence is TGTGCCAGTAGTATACGGGCGGGAGGTGAGCAGTTCTTC.